This T cell receptor beta chain came from a study of shared clonotypes between healthy human individuals. Using immunoSEQ multiplex PCR, the repertoire was profiled, and TCRdb retains in-frame clones only, with some absent. The table lists approximately 1.9 million clones, 93% of them singletons. CD45RO-negative cells were positively selected for CCR7, leaving out terminally differentiated effector memory CD45RA+ cells. The clonotype comes from a man younger than 35 in good health. Some clones in this sample may be carry-over from other donors' samples. The sequenced sample was naive CD8+ T cells from PBMCs.

CDR3 nucleotide sequence: TGCGCCAGCAGCCCCCGGACTAGCGGGAGGGACCAAGAGACCCAGTACTTC. This translates into CASSPRTSGRDQETQYF. The V and J genes are TRBV4-1 and TRBJ2-5; 15 nucleotides line up with TRBD2. The CDR3 totals 17 residues. After removal of 4 bases from V and 0 bases from J, the junction contained 3 bases not matched to a gene. CDR1 is MGHRA and CDR2 is YSYEKL in the germline V gene.